The sample holds many counts of the clone carrying this T cell receptor (beta chain). The target antigen is unknown. Trimming stripped 5 bases from V and 2 bases from J, with 16 bases between. This CDR3 is built from 15 residues. CDR1 and CDR2 from the germline V gene are SSHAT and FNYEAQ (reference sequence). The sample comes from a study of human T cells and chemical hapten exposure. Study-level findings and limits: Positive correlation was observed between PT1 expanded TCR counts and patch test score.

This sample's time point: patch test 2, 6 weeks after DPC sensitization. Treatment defined: therapeutic diphenylcyclopropenone sensitization with weekly scalp DPC. TCRdb re-derived calls from the RACE reads in MiXCR, one entry per CDR3 protein. The sample lists under 85,000 distinct CDR3 sequences; approximately 10% were seen once. The sequenced sample was whole blood, obtained in connection with sensitization to the hapten diphenylcyclopropenone (DPC). The rearrangement joins TRBV7-7 to TRBJ2-7, with D perhaps matching TRBD2 (6 bases). The TCR originated in a woman aged 45-60 years with alopecia areata. Some clones in this sample may be carry-over from other donors' samples. Here the CDR3 reads CASSPLGSGPYEQYF. The CDR3 DNA is TGTGCCAGCAGCCCCTTGGGTAGCGGACCCTACGAGCAGTACTTC.